A selection of T cell receptor beta chains follows, all from one sample in a study of blood T cells in healthy people across ages. TCRdb analysed the 5' RACE reads with MiXCR anew, one entry per CDR3 protein. This sample yields under 850,000 distinct CDR3 sequences, of which approximately 35% are seen a single time; 10% to 15% belongs to the top ten. The sequencing sample was made of blood. The receptor source for this set is a young man in good health. CDR3s include the opening cysteine and the closing phenylalanine or tryptophan. Each record gives: D gene, J gene, CDR3 length, V gene, clone size, CDR3 DNA, CDR3 protein. A D gene is named only where the DNA matches it firmly. Some rows have no size entry. The others give once, few or many, or a class for an expanded clone.

>.|TRBJ1-5|14|TRBV5-1|.
TGCGCCAGCAGCACACAGGGTGATGGTCAGCCCCAGCATTTT
CASSTQGDGQPQHF
>TRBD1|TRBJ2-1|15|TRBV28|few
TGTGCCAGCAGTAAGCTCGGGCAGGGGGCAAATGAGCAGTTCTTC
CASSKLGQGANEQFF
>TRBD2|TRBJ2-7|15|TRBV12-3/TRBV12-4|.
TGTGCCAGCGGACCCAACGGGAGGGCCGGCAATGAGCAGTACTTC
CASGPNGRAGNEQYF
>.|TRBJ2-1|16|TRBV7-2|few
TGTGCCAGCAGCCGCCGCGCGGGACGGCCGAACAATGAGCAGTTCTTC
CASSRRAGRPNNEQFF
>.|TRBJ2-5|11|TRBV29-1|few
TGCAGCGGAGAGACCCAAGAGACCCGGTACTTC
CSGETQETRYF
>.|TRBJ1-6|16|TRBV4-3|.
TGCGCCAGCAGCCGGAGTATAAGCTCCTATAATTCACCCCTCCACTTT
CASSRSISSYNSPLHF
>.|TRBJ2-7|13|TRBV30|few
TGTGCCTGGAGTGTAGCCGCCACCTACGAGCAGTACTTC
CAWSVAATYEQYF
>TRBD2|TRBJ2-5|15|TRBV5-1|few
TGCGCCAGCAGTTCCAGCGGGGGGACCCAAGAGACCCAGTACTTC
CASSSSGGTQETQYF
>TRBD1|TRBJ1-2|16|TRBV27|.
TGTGCCAGCAGTCCTGATGGGACAGGGAGGCGTTATGGCTACACCTTC
CASSPDGTGRRYGYTF
>.|TRBJ1-6|16|TRBV2|few
TGTGCCAGCAGTCGAACAGGGAACCAAAATAATTCACCCCTCCACTTT
CASSRTGNQNNSPLHF
>.|TRBJ1-2|11|TRBV5-1|.
TGCGCCAGCAGCAAAGGGAGCGGCTACACCTTC
CASSKGSGYTF
>.|TRBJ2-2|16|TRBV6-5|few
TGTGCCAGCAGTTATACAGGACAGAGTAACACCGGGGAGCTGTTTTTT
CASSYTGQSNTGELFF
>TRBD1|TRBJ2-4|15|TRBV11-2|few
TGTGCCAGCAGCTCAGTGGACAGGGGAGAGAGCATTCAGTACTTC
CASSSVDRGESIQYF
>.|TRBJ2-1|18|TRBV6-1|.
TGTGCCAGCAGTGGAGGAACGACGGGTCTCAGCTCCTACAATGAGCAGTTCTTC
CASSGGTTGLSSYNEQFF
>TRBD1|TRBJ2-3|21|TRBV11-1|.
TGTGCCAGCAGTTATCCGCGAGGGACAGGGTCGTACACCGCAAGCACAGATACGCAGTATTTT
CASSYPRGTGSYTASTDTQYF
>.|TRBJ2-7|16|TRBV21-1|.
TGTGCCAGCAGCAAAGTCCCCCCCGACTCCTACAATGAGCAGTACTTC
CASSKVPPDSYNEQYF
>.|TRBJ2-6|14|TRBV27|few
TGTGCCAGCAGACGGGACAACGGGGCCAACGTCCTGACTTTC
CASRRDNGANVLTF
>.|TRBJ1-2|13|TRBV24-1|few
TGTGCCACCAGTGATGGAGGGGTATATGGCTACACCTTC
CATSDGGVYGYTF
>TRBD1|TRBJ2-7|18|TRBV4-2|.
TGTGCCAGCAGCCAAGTTGGGCCGGGACAGGGGGACTCCTACGAGCAGTACTTC
CASSQVGPGQGDSYEQYF
>TRBD1|TRBJ1-2|14|TRBV9|.
TGTGCCAGCAGCCCCGGGGACAGGGGAAGTGGCTACACCTTC
CASSPGDRGSGYTF
>.|TRBJ2-1|16|TRBV5-6|few
TGTGCCAGCAGCTTGGAGGGTAGGAGTTCTTACAATGAGCAGTTCTTC
CASSLEGRSSYNEQFF
>.|TRBJ2-3|15|TRBV29-1|.
TGCAGCGCCCTAAGGGAGGCAGCATCCACAGATACGCAGTATTTT
CSALREAASTDTQYF
>.|TRBJ1-2|13|TRBV7-2|.
TGTGCCAGCAGCCACACGGGGGCTGGAGGCTACACCTTC
CASSHTGAGGYTF
>.|TRBJ2-3|15|TRBV4-3|.
TGCGCCAGCAGCCAAGGGCTACTGAGCACAGATACGCAGTATTTT
CASSQGLLSTDTQYF
>.|TRBJ2-3|14|TRBV4-1|many
TGCGCCAGCAGCCAAGTTGGGGGTCCAGATACGCAGTATTTT
CASSQVGGPDTQYF
>TRBD2|TRBJ2-1|16|TRBV7-2|many
TGTGCCAGCAGCGAGTATAGCGGGATGGCCTACAATGAGCAGTTCTTC
CASSEYSGMAYNEQFF